Listed below are T cell receptor beta chains from one sample, sequenced in a study of T-cell reconstitution after alpha-beta-depleted transplantation in children. TCRdb re-analysed the PCR reads in MiXCR, keeping a single row per CDR3 protein. The table includes roughly 490,000 distinct CDR3 sequences, 9.5% to 12% detected once. The sample here was PBMCs, mostly from graft donor cells, taken 180 days after TCRalphabeta/CD19-depleted stem cell transplant. Source of these receptors: a female patient aged 2 to 10 who had a stem cell transplant for aplastic anemia, so the T cells may come from the graft donor. Both conserved end residues are part of each CDR3. A D gene is named only where the DNA matches it firmly. Clone size, where shown, is once, few, many, or a class for clones that have expanded.

cdr3_aa cdr3_nt j_call d_call v_call clone_size
CATSPLGTIEETGELFF TGTGCCACCAGCCCCCTCGGCACCATTGAAGAGACCGGGGAGCTGTTTTTT TRBJ2-2 . TRBV24-1 .
CASSHRQGAWSTDTQYF TGTGCCAGCAGTCATAGACAGGGGGCTTGGAGCACAGATACGCAGTATTTT TRBJ2-3 TRBD1 TRBV14 .
CVSSLHGTITEAFF TGTGTCAGCAGCCTCCACGGGACAATCACTGAAGCTTTCTTT TRBJ1-1 . TRBV7-3 .
CASSSQLAGGPRPQFF TGCGCCAGCAGCTCCCAACTAGCGGGAGGGCCCCGACCGCAGTTCTTC TRBJ2-1 TRBD2 TRBV5-1 few
CASSYRSQGIPSTDTQYF TGTGCCAGCAGTTACCGCAGCCAGGGGATTCCTAGCACAGATACGCAGTATTTT TRBJ2-3 . TRBV6-5 many
CASSLEAGSPYEQYF TGTGCCAGCAGTTTAGAGGCAGGAAGCCCCTACGAGCAGTACTTC TRBJ2-7 . TRBV12-3/TRBV12-4 few
CASNTGGEENGYTF TGTGCCAGCAACACAGGGGGTGAGGAGAATGGCTACACCTTC TRBJ1-2 TRBD1 TRBV28 few
CSARDRGLGYTF TGCAGTGCTAGAGACAGGGGTCTTGGCTACACCTTC TRBJ1-2 . TRBV20-1 few
CASSPVSGPTGELFF TGTGCCAGCAGTCCCGTTAGCGGACCCACCGGGGAGCTGTTTTTT TRBJ2-2 . TRBV28 .
CASKWDRGGNQPQHF TGTGCCAGCAAGTGGGACAGGGGTGGCAATCAGCCCCAGCATTTT TRBJ1-5 TRBD1 TRBV28 many
CASSYGGVGQETQYF TGTGCCAGCAGTTACGGTGGGGTGGGACAAGAGACCCAGTACTTC TRBJ2-5 . TRBV6-5 few
CATSMTAGGGWDQPQHF TGTGCCACCAGCATGACTGCAGGAGGGGGCTGGGATCAGCCCCAGCATTTT TRBJ1-5 TRBD1 TRBV15 .
CASSLSTGIEKLFF TGTGCCAGCAGCTTATCAACAGGGATAGAAAAACTGTTTTTT TRBJ1-4 . TRBV7-2 few
CASRDGGNSPLHF TGTGCCAGCAGAGACGGGGGGAATTCACCCCTCCACTTT TRBJ1-6 . TRBV6-6 many
CASSLATRNNQPQHF TGTGCCAGCAGTTTAGCAACCCGAAACAATCAGCCCCAGCATTTT TRBJ1-5 . TRBV12-3/TRBV12-4 .
CASSFPPQPQHF TGTGCCAGCAGTTTCCCGCCTCAGCCCCAGCATTTT TRBJ1-5 . TRBV12-3/TRBV12-4 .
CSASVRESVSGANVLTF TGCAGTGCCAGTGTGCGGGAGTCGGTCTCTGGGGCCAACGTCCTGACTTTC TRBJ2-6 TRBD2 TRBV20-1 .
CASSPGQGVWDEQFF TGTGCCAGCAGCCCCGGACAGGGGGTCTGGGATGAGCAGTTCTTC TRBJ2-1 TRBD1 TRBV6-2/TRBV6-3 .
CSARPLAGVGNEQFF TGCAGTGCTAGACCACTAGCGGGAGTGGGAAATGAGCAGTTCTTC TRBJ2-1 TRBD2 TRBV20-1 .
CASSPHLGPTNEKLFF TGTGCCAGCAGCCCCCACCTGGGGCCAACTAATGAAAAACTGTTTTTT TRBJ1-4 . TRBV5-5 .
CASSLRPGISGANVLTF TGTGCCAGCAGTCTCCGTCCAGGAATCTCTGGGGCCAACGTCCTGACTTTC TRBJ2-6 . TRBV7-3 few
CASSPGGRNEQYF TGTGCCAGCAGCCCGGGAGGGCGGAACGAGCAGTACTTC TRBJ2-7 TRBD2 TRBV5-6 few
CASSNPGLAGGPWTGELFF TGTGCCAGCAGCAACCCGGGACTAGCGGGAGGGCCATGGACCGGGGAGCTGTTTTTT TRBJ2-2 TRBD2 TRBV7-3 .
CASSETGGNTEAFF TGTGCCAGCAGCGAGACAGGGGGCAACACTGAAGCTTTCTTT TRBJ1-1 TRBD1 TRBV9 few
CARSPSDRDTEAFF TGTGCCAGATCACCTTCGGACAGGGACACTGAAGCTTTCTTT TRBJ1-1 TRBD1 TRBV18 once
CASSFLMGTDTRYF TGTGCCAGCAGTTTCTTGATGGGGACAGATACGCGGTATTTT TRBJ2-3 TRBD1 TRBV27 few
CSVEGSGLAKNIQYF TGCAGCGTTGAAGGTTCAGGACTAGCCAAAAACATTCAGTACTTC TRBJ2-4 . TRBV29-1 many
CSARPLAGLADTQYF TGCAGTGCTAGGCCACTAGCGGGATTAGCAGATACGCAGTATTTT TRBJ2-3 TRBD2 TRBV20-1 .
CASSSTVRETQYF TGTGCCAGCTCATCGACAGTAAGGGAGACCCAGTACTTC TRBJ2-5 . TRBV18 .
CASSLWPGGSSYNSPLHF TGTGCCAGCAGTTTATGGCCAGGAGGTAGCTCCTATAATTCACCCCTCCACTTT TRBJ1-6 . TRBV27 few
CAWSIAVQETQYF TGTGCCTGGAGTATAGCGGTTCAAGAGACCCAGTACTTC TRBJ2-5 . TRBV30 few
CASSFSGSYNEQSF TGTGCCAGCAGTTTTTCAGGATCCTACAATGAGCAGTCCTTC TRBJ2-1 . TRBV28 .
CASSSPTSGRGTDTQYF TGTGCCAGCAGTTCTCCGACTAGCGGGAGGGGCACAGATACGCAGTATTTT TRBJ2-3 TRBD2 TRBV27 .
CATSDPDRWDGYTF TGTGCCACCAGTGACCCGGACCGGTGGGATGGCTACACCTTC TRBJ1-2 . TRBV24-1 .
CASSFGHRNEQFF TGTGCCAGCAGCTTCGGACACCGCAATGAGCAGTTCTTC TRBJ2-1 . TRBV5-6 .